The 30 T cell receptor beta chains reported below all come from one sample, sequenced in a study of blood T cell repertoires in COVID-19. Clones were sequenced by immunoSEQ multiplex PCR, and TCRdb holds only the in-frame ones, with some missing. The sample includes fewer than 300,000 clones, approximately 90% of them seen just once. The sequencing sample was made of PBMCs or T cells enriched from blood (not recorded which). Source of these receptors: a woman in her forties with acute COVID-19.

The chain uses TRBV2 and TRBJ2-3, with 9 bases identical to TRBD2. The J segment lost 6 bases and the V segment lost 7 bases, leaving 8 bases of the junction unmatched. CDR3 length: 14 amino acids. Germline lookup yields CDR1 SNHLY and CDR2 FYNNEI. Here the CDR3 reads CASTGRGGPDTQYF. CDR3 nucleotides: TGTGCCAGCACAGGGCGGGGGGGCCCCGATACGCAGTATTTT.

This clone was detected a few times. The chain links TRBV11-2 to TRBJ1-1; D is possibly TRBD1 (6 bases). The V gene's germline CDR1 is SGHAT and CDR2 FQNNGV. The length of the CDR3 is 17 residues. V was shortened by 4 bases and J by 1 base, with 19 bases between the two germline ends. The CDR3 protein is CASSWRQADSSNTEAFF. The CDR3 bases are TGTGCCAGCAGCTGGAGACAGGCGGACAGCTCGAACACTGAAGCTTTCTTT. Together with reference TRBV11-2 and TRBJ1-1, the CDR3 gives the full variable domain: EAGVAQSPRYKIIEKRQSVAFWCNPISGHATLYWYQQILGQGPKLLIQFQNNGVVDDSQLPKDRFSAERLKGVDSTLKIQPAKLEDSAVYLCASSWRQADSSNTEAFFGQGTRLTVV.

The genes are TRBV2 and TRBJ1-2; a weak D match, TRBD1 (5 bases). With 9 bases removed from V and 5 bases from J, the gap between germline ends came to 16 bases. Germline V gives CDR1 SNHLY, CDR2 FYNNEI. This CDR3 has 13 residues. CDR3 DNA sequence: TGTGCCAGTAAAGCGGGCAGGGAATATGGCTACACCTTC. Amino acid sequence: CASKAGREYGYTF.

The genes are TRBV24-1 and TRBJ2-1; possibly TRBD2 for D (6 bases). From germline, CDR1 is KGHDR and CDR2 SFDVKD. V was cut by 3 bases and J by 6 bases, with 17 bases left in between. This CDR3 is 16 amino acids long. This CDR3 is CATSDPTPGGRNEQFF. Here the CDR3 DNA reads TGTGCCACCAGTGATCCGACCCCTGGAGGGCGCAATGAGCAGTTCTTC.

V and J are TRBV3-1 (or the pseudogene TRBV3-2) and TRBJ2-5; weak D call: TRBD1 (7 bases). The V gene lost 1 base and the J gene lost 4 bases, with 16 bases spanning the gap. CDR1 LGHDT and CDR2 YNNKEL come from the germline V gene (reference sequence). This CDR3 comprises 16 residues. CDR3 amino acids: CASSQGVQGGLETQYF. The CDR3 DNA reads as TGTGCCAGCAGCCAAGGTGTCCAGGGGGGTTTAGAGACCCAGTACTTC.

The rearrangement joins TRBV28 to TRBJ2-1, with 10 bases fitting TRBD2. After removal of 8 bases from V and 8 bases from J, the junction contained 9 bases not matched to a gene. CDR3 length: 14 amino acids. The germline gives CDR1 MDHEN, CDR2 SYDVKM. CDR3 region: CASRGLAETDEQFF. DNA for the CDR3: TGTGCCAGCCGAGGACTAGCGGAGACCGATGAGCAGTTCTTC.

V is TRBV6-5 and J is TRBJ1-4; D is unresolved. CDR1 is MNHEY and CDR2 is SVGAGI in the germline V gene. The length of the CDR3 is 16 residues. Trimming left V 0 bases short and J 5 bases short, with 13 bases between. The CDR3 loop is CASSYSYPGANEKLFF. DNA of the CDR3: TGTGCCAGCAGTTACTCGTACCCCGGAGCCAATGAAAAACTGTTTTTT.

The chain is built from TRBV28 and TRBJ1-5; TRBD1 might be the D (6 bases). CDR3 length: 13 residues. V gave up 4 bases and J gave up 9 bases, with 13 bases separating them. The V gene's germline CDR1 is MDHEN and CDR2 SYDVKM. The CDR3 bases are TGTGCCAGCAGTTACGGGGACATGGGGCCCCAGCATTTT. Translating it yields CASSYGDMGPQHF.

The chain combines TRBV28 with TRBJ2-5, with unresolved D. This CDR3 is 11 amino acids long. V gave up 8 bases and J gave up 4 bases, with 8 bases separating them. Germline lookup yields CDR1 MDHEN and CDR2 SYDVKM. CDR3 nucleotide sequence: TGTGCCAGCCGCTTCAGAGAGACCCAGTACTTC. Its translation: CASRFRETQYF.

The rearrangement joins TRBV7-9 to TRBJ1-2, with 7 nucleotides matching TRBD1. The CDR3 extends over 14 amino acids. Germline V gene sequence: CDR1 SEHNR, CDR2 FQNEAQ (reference sequence). J lost 6 bases, V lost 1 base, and 5 bases had no gene match. CDR3 nucleotides: TGTGCCAGCAGCTTAGGGACAGGTTTCGATGGCTACACCTTC. Its translation is CASSLGTGFDGYTF.

This sequence joins TRBV6-5 and TRBJ1-4; D unresolved. Germline V gene sequence: CDR1 MNHEY, CDR2 SVGAGI. V was trimmed by 8 bases and J by 7 bases, leaving 11 bases between them. The CDR3 loop spans 12 amino acids. The CDR3 nucleotides are TGTGCCAGCGAGCGGCGGGGTGAAAAACTGTTTTTT. This codes for CASERRGEKLFF.

This chain joins TRBV28 and TRBJ1-5; D unclear. CDR1 is MDHEN, CDR2 SYDVKM, per germline. This CDR3 is 14 amino acids long. Trimming cost V 4 bases and J 0 bases, with 7 bases left between them. The CDR3 loop is CASSSVNSNQPQHF. For the CDR3, the DNA is TGTGCCAGCAGTTCGGTGAATAGCAATCAGCCCCAGCATTTT.

Comments on this clone: The same CDR3 can be traced to other DNA sequences in this sample. The chain employs TRBV3-1 (or the pseudogene TRBV3-2) and TRBJ1-2, with TRBD1 matching 7 bases. The CDR3 is made up of 13 amino acids. The germline V gene encodes CDR1 LGHDT and CDR2 YNNKEL (reference sequence). J was trimmed by 4 bases and V by 4 bases; bases with no gene match: 3. The CDR3 loop reads CASSRTGGYGYTF. CDR3 in DNA: TGTGCCAGCAGCCGGACAGGCGGCTATGGCTACACCTTC.

This rearrangement joins TRBV9 to TRBJ2-1; TRBD2 aligns across 11 bases. CDR3 length: 15 residues. Germline V gene sequence: CDR1 SGDLS, CDR2 YYNGEE. J lost 12 bases, V lost 4 bases, and 12 bases had no gene match. CDR3 in amino acids: CASSLGLAEARGQFF. CDR3 DNA: TGTGCCAGCAGCTTGGGACTAGCGGAGGCGAGGGGGCAGTTCTTC.

The chain couples TRBV29-1 to TRBJ1-4, with TRBD1 identical over 9 bases. CDR1 and CDR2 (germline): SQVTM, ANQGSEA. CDR3 length: 12 residues. Trimming at V came to 6 bases and at J to 6 bases, leaving 2 bases not matched to a gene. The CDR3 DNA reads as TGCAGCGTACAGGGGGCGGATGAAAAACTGTTTTTT. Its translation: CSVQGADEKLFF. Using reference TRBV29-1 and TRBJ1-4 for the parts outside the CDR3, the full variable domain is SAVISQKPSRDICQRGTSLTIQCQVDSQVTMMFWYRQQPGQSLTLIATANQGSEATYESGFVIDKFPISRPNLTFSTLTVSNMSPEDSSIYLCSVQGADEKLFFGSGTQLSVL.

This chain links TRBV7-2 with TRBJ2-1, with 7 bases identical to TRBD2. V was pared by 3 bases and J by 7 bases, with 9 bases of the junction left unmatched. CDR3 size: 15 residues. CDR1 SGHTA and CDR2 FQGNSA come from the germline V gene. The CDR3 is CASSFGGRARNEQFF. CDR3 nucleotide sequence: TGTGCCAGCAGCTTCGGGGGGAGGGCCCGGAATGAGCAGTTCTTC.

This clone was recorded a few times. Relative to the germline gene, one junction end is altered; a read error may explain this. The chain recombines TRBV28 with TRBJ1-4; no clear D gene. The germline V gene has CDR1 MDHEN and CDR2 SYDVKM. This CDR3 comprises 12 residues. This CDR3 is CASSLPNEKLFF. The CDR3 DNA sequence: TGTGCCAGCAGCCTACCTAACGAAAAACTGTTTTTT.

This clone was picked up one time. The chain recombines TRBV24-1 with TRBJ1-5; 9 bases match TRBD1. Germline V gene data show CDR1 as KGHDR and CDR2 as SFDVKD. The CDR3 is made up of 19 amino acids. The CDR3 DNA follows: TGTTCCCCAGGGGTTAGAACACCCGGGACAGGGAATAGCAATCAGCCCCAGCATTTT. This encodes CSPGVRTPGTGNSNQPQHF.

This chain links TRBV3-1 (or the pseudogene TRBV3-2) with TRBJ2-1; 12 bases map to TRBD2. Per the germline V gene, CDR1 is LGHDT and CDR2 is YNNKEL (reference sequence). V shed 2 bases, J shed 3 bases, and the junction held 8 bases outside the gene matches. This CDR3 region has 18 residues. The CDR3 spells CASSQRRTSGDNYNEQFF. In nucleotides, the CDR3 is TGTGCCAGCAGCCAAAGGCGGACTAGCGGGGACAACTACAATGAGCAGTTCTTC.

V is TRBV25-1 and J is TRBJ1-3; D ambiguous. This CDR3 is 14 amino acids long. The germline V and J ends were trimmed by 3 bases and 8 bases, with 14 bases remaining between them. Germline CDR1 reads MGHDK; CDR2 reads SYGVNS. In nucleotides, the CDR3 is TGTGCCAGCAGTGATTCCGAGACTCCGGACACCATATATTTT. It codes for CASSDSETPDTIYF.

The rearrangement uses TRBV24-1 and TRBJ1-1; 9 nucleotides match TRBD1. After removal of 7 bases from V and 5 bases from J, the junction contained 4 bases not matched to a gene. CDR3 length: 13 residues. CDR1 KGHDR and CDR2 SFDVKD come from the germline V gene. CDR3 protein: CATSPDRGTEAFF. CDR3 nucleotides: TGTGCCACCAGCCCCGACAGGGGGACTGAAGCTTTCTTT.

The V gene is TRBV7-2, the J gene TRBJ2-7; D unclear. The germline V gene encodes CDR1 SGHTA and CDR2 FQGNSA. V lost 2 bases and J lost 0, with 11 bases in between. The CDR3 runs to 15 residues. CDR3 sequence: CASSLSSIFSYEQYF. The CDR3 coding sequence is TGTGCCAGCAGCTTATCGAGCATCTTCTCCTACGAGCAGTACTTC.

CDR3 in DNA: TGTGCCAGCTCACCCCTTTCAGGGGAGGGTGGCTACACCTTC. Translating gives CASSPLSGEGGYTF. The chain recombines TRBV18 with TRBJ1-2, with D possibly being TRBD1 (6 bases). The CDR3 consists of 14 residues. The V gene lost 3 bases and the J gene lost 7 bases, with 15 bases spanning the gap. Germline V gives CDR1 KGHSH, CDR2 LQKENI.

DNA for the CDR3: TGCGCCAGCAGCCAAGACATTAGCGGGAACCGAGAGACCCAGTACTTC. Residues: CASSQDISGNRETQYF. J is TRBJ2-5 and V is TRBV4-3; 8 positions agree with TRBD2. The CDR3 spans 16 residues. The V gene's germline CDR1 is LGHNA and CDR2 YSLEER. V trimming: 0 bases; J trimming: 4 bases; junction bases outside the gene matches: 7.

The rearrangement uses TRBV11-3 and TRBJ2-3; D unresolved. The CDR3 consists of 11 residues. CDR1 and CDR2 from the germline V gene are SGHNT and YENEEA. Trimming removed 5 bases from V and 9 bases from J, with 9 bases in between. The CDR3 protein is CASSLSETQYF. The CDR3 nucleotides are TGTGCCAGCAGCCTAAGCGAGACGCAGTATTTT.

This chain connects TRBV5-1 to TRBJ1-1; 7 positions agree with TRBD1. The CDR3 is 15 amino acids. CDR1 is SGHRS, CDR2 YFSETQ, per germline. The V and J ends lost 2 bases and 2 bases, in that order; junction bases with no gene match: 6. CDR3 coding DNA: TGCGCCAGCAGCTTCACAGGGGACCCAAACACTGAAGCTTTCTTT. Protein product: CASSFTGDPNTEAFF.

The gene calls are TRBV10-3 and TRBJ2-7; D is possibly TRBD2 (6 bases). Trimming took off 2 bases at V and 0 bases at J, with 17 bases between the two ends. The length of the CDR3 is 17 residues. The germline V gene encodes CDR1 ENHRY and CDR2 SYGVKD. This CDR3 reads CAISEPPGARSSYEQYF. The CDR3 DNA is TGTGCCATCAGTGAGCCCCCGGGAGCCCGGAGCTCCTACGAGCAGTACTTC.

J is TRBJ1-1 and V is TRBV7-3, with a tentative D call TRBD1 (6 bases). The germline CDR1 and CDR2 sequences are SGHTA and FQGTGA. V lost 6 bases and J lost 6, with 11 bases in between. This CDR3 has 12 residues. CDR3 region: CASRHTGPEAFF. CDR3 in DNA: TGTGCCAGCAGACACACAGGGCCTGAAGCTTTCTTT.

The chain combines TRBV29-1 with TRBJ2-1; D might be TRBD1 (5 bases). The CDR3 sequence is 13 residues long. CDR1 and CDR2 (germline): SQVTM, ANQGSEA. The germline V and J ends were trimmed by 3 bases and 2 bases, with 8 bases remaining between them. CDR3 sequence reads: CSVDVGPYNEQFF. DNA for the CDR3: TGCAGCGTTGATGTGGGGCCCTACAATGAGCAGTTCTTC.

This clone showed up just a few times. The same CDR3 can be traced to other DNA sequences in this sample. The rearrangement links TRBV9 to TRBJ1-6; 8 positions match TRBD1. Germline V gene data show CDR1 as SGDLS and CDR2 as YYNGEE. The J segment lost 5 bases and the V segment lost 0 bases, leaving 1 base of the junction unmatched. The length of the CDR3 is 15 residues. CDR3 nucleotides: TGTGCCAGCAGCGTAGGGGGACAGGATAATTCACCCCTCCACTTT. This encodes CASSVGGQDNSPLHF. Looking up the rest from reference TRBV9 and TRBJ1-6 gives the full variable domain: DSGVTQTPKHLITATGQRVTLRCSPRSGDLSVYWYQQSLDQGLQFLIQYYNGEERAKGNILERFSAQQFPDLHSELNLSSLELGDSALYFCASSVGGQDNSPLHFGNGTRLTVT.